The 9 T cell receptor beta chains presented below share a single source sample, sequenced in a study of OX40 agonist ivuxolimab in advanced cancers. Profiling relied on immunoSEQ multiplex PCR, and the TCRdb table lists in-frame clones only, not all of them. The table records fewer than 40,000 clones, roughly 87% of them present only once. The sequencing used CD4+ or CD8+ T cells sorted from blood, collected in a trial of the OX40 agonist ivuxolimab. All receptors come from an adult with an advanced solid tumor such as melanoma, head and neck, liver or kidney cancer.

J is TRBJ1-2 and V is TRBV6-5; D not certain. The germline V and J ends were trimmed by 2 bases and 4 bases, with 5 bases remaining between them. The CDR3 length is 12 residues. Germline V lookup: CDR1 MNHEY, CDR2 SVGAGI. CDR3: CASSYGGYGYTF. The CDR3 coding sequence is TGTGCCAGCAGTTACGGAGGCTATGGCTACACCTTC.

This clone was found a few times. The CDR3 here is CASSEASGGPQEQYF. The DNA for the CDR3 is TGTGCCAGCAGTGAAGCGTCGGGGGGGCCCCAGGAGCAGTACTTC. The rearrangement links TRBV6-1 to TRBJ2-7; 8 bases map to TRBD2. Germline V gene sequence: CDR1 MNHNS, CDR2 SASEGT. The CDR3 has 15 residues. The J segment lost 7 bases and the V segment lost 0 bases, leaving 8 bases of the junction unmatched.

V is TRBV7-9 and J is TRBJ2-7, with D unclear. Germline V lookup: CDR1 SEHNR, CDR2 FQNEAQ (reference sequence). This CDR3 comprises 11 residues. V was trimmed by 7 bases and J by 3 bases, leaving 7 bases between them. CDR3 residues: CASTFGYEQYF. CDR3 nucleotides: TGTGCCAGCACCTTCGGCTACGAGCAGTACTTC.

This clone showed up just a few times. The genes are TRBV5-1 and TRBJ2-5; TRBD2 matches at 9 bases. The CDR3 is 15 residues long. The germline V gene encodes CDR1 SGHRS and CDR2 YFSETQ. V gave up 1 base and J gave up 5 bases; unmatched junction bases: 6. Here the CDR3 reads CASSLSSGALETQYF. The CDR3 DNA follows: TGCGCCAGCAGCTTGTCTAGCGGGGCGCTGGAGACCCAGTACTTC.

This rearrangement joins TRBV6-5 to TRBJ2-1; 12 positions match TRBD2. The CDR3 is 15 amino acids. The V gene end was trimmed by 5 bases and the J gene end by 5 bases; junction bases not matched to a gene: 4. Germline assignment: CDR1 MNHEY and CDR2 SVGAGI. The CDR3 coding sequence is TGTGCCAGCAGTAGACTAGCGGGGGCAAACAATGAGCAGTTCTTC. Translated, it gives CASSRLAGANNEQFF.

The chain uses TRBV4-1 and TRBJ2-7; D is possibly TRBD1 (6 bases). The CDR3 is 14 amino acids. The germline gives CDR1 MGHRA, CDR2 YSYEKL. The V and J ends lost 1 base and 4 bases respectively, with 11 bases between them. The chain's CDR3 is CASSQGGQGYEQYF. CDR3 in DNA: TGCGCCAGCAGCCAAGGAGGGCAGGGGTACGAGCAGTACTTC.

Here the CDR3 DNA reads TGTGCCAGCAGCTTCTGGGGGGACGACGAGCAGTACTTC. It codes for CASSFWGDDEQYF. The J gene is TRBJ2-7, the V gene TRBV13; the D gene is possibly TRBD2 (6 bases). Deletions cut 3 bases from V and 5 bases from J, with 11 bases between. This CDR3 is 13 amino acids long. Germline CDR1 is PRHDT and CDR2 is FYEKMQ (reference sequence).

The chain couples TRBV19 to TRBJ2-7; D not certain. The CDR3 has 16 residues. V lost 3 bases and J 6 bases, leaving 21 bases between the germline ends. The germline gives CDR1 LNHDA, CDR2 SQIVND (reference sequence). The chain's CDR3 is CASSIVGSYVPSEQYF. DNA of the CDR3: TGTGCCAGTAGTATTGTTGGCTCTTACGTACCCTCCGAGCAGTACTTC.

V is TRBV4-3 and J is TRBJ2-7; D might be TRBD2 (6 bases). The germline V and J ends were trimmed by 4 bases and 6 bases, with 19 bases remaining between them. Per the germline V gene, CDR1 is LGHNA and CDR2 is YSLEER. This CDR3 comprises 15 residues. CDR3 sequence: CASSRILAGRSEQYF. Here the CDR3 DNA reads TGCGCCAGCAGCCGAATTCTCGCAGGGAGGAGCGAGCAGTACTTC.